This paragraph covers one TCR beta chain sequence. Its antigen is unknown. This record comes from a study of cytomegalovirus exposure and HLA in healthy donors. The germline gives CDR1 SNHLY, CDR2 FYNNEI. V lost 8 bases, J lost 4 bases, and 14 bases lay in between. This CDR3 spans 14 amino acids. General study results and limits: Reports indicated that the classifier achieved high specificity and sensitivity in diagnosing cytomegalovirus status. Previously analyzed data showed that most TCR beta V segments were productive at a frequency of about 87% or about 30%. In vitro experiments confirmed that three CMV-associated chains were specific for CMV antigens. Roughly uniform depth of sequencing across donors was assumed in presence/absence analyses.

Use of 60 Vbeta and 13 Jbeta primers characterized the PCR. The repertoire was sequenced with immunoSEQ multiplex PCR; TCRdb's copy has only in-frame clones and lacks some. Its table lists roughly 54,000 clones. V gene TRBV2 combines with J gene TRBJ2-2; D possibly corresponds to TRBD1 (6 bases). Sequenced material: PBMCs. This sequence was found in a woman younger than 45 in good health and CMV-seropositive. The CDR3: CASQTGHVTGELFF. CDR3 bases: TGTGCCAGCCAAACGGGACACGTCACCGGGGAGCTGTTTTTT.